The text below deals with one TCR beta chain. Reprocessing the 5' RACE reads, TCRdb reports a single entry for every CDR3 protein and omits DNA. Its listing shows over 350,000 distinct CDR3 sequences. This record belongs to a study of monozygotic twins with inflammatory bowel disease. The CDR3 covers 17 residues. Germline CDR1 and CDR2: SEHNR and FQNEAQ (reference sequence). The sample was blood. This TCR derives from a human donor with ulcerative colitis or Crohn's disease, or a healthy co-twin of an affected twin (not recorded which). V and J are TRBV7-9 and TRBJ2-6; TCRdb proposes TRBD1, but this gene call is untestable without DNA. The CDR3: CASPIRQIVSGANVLTF.